The 31 T cell receptor beta chains presented below share a single source sample, sequenced in a study of graft-versus-host responses after intestinal transplantation. These receptors have no identified antigens. Only in-frame clones appear in the TCRdb table, and some are missing; sequencing was by immunoSEQ multiplex PCR. The data show tens of thousands of clones, with roughly 89% seen just once and 0.3% to 0.4% held by the top ten. Sequencing used unstimulated CD4+ T cells sorted from spleen or lymph node cells, obtained before intestinal transplant. These receptors came from a human donor who received an intestinal transplant.

The chain recombines TRBV2 with TRBJ2-5; TRBD2 might be the D (7 bases). Germline CDR1 SNHLY, CDR2 FYNNEI. The ends were cut back, 3 bases at V and 2 bases at J, with 16 bases in the middle. This CDR3 has 16 amino acids. CDR3 region: CASSEGGRGKQETQYF. In DNA form, the CDR3 reads TGTGCCAGCAGTGAGGGGGGGCGGGGGAAACAAGAGACCCAGTACTTC.

The chain combines TRBV11-2 with TRBJ2-7; perhaps TRBD2 as D (6 bases). Germline V gives CDR1 SGHAT, CDR2 FQNNGV. The CDR3 sequence is 16 residues long. Trimming left V 1 base short and J 4 bases short, with 17 bases between. The CDR3 sequence is CASSLGGSGVGYEQYF. DNA of the CDR3: TGTGCCAGCAGCTTAGGGGGTTCGGGGGTGGGATACGAGCAGTACTTC.

A remark on this clone: This CDR3 is also generated by other DNA sequences in the sample. The chain couples TRBV4-1 to TRBJ2-3; 9 bases fit TRBD2. CDR1 and CDR2 (germline): MGHRA, YSYEKL. The CDR3 loop spans 15 amino acids. V shed 4 bases and J 1 base; nucleotides not matched to a gene: 3. CDR3 loop: CASSPVAGGTDTQYF. In nucleotides, the CDR3 is TGCGCCAGCAGCCCCGTAGCGGGGGGCACAGATACGCAGTATTTT.

The chain is built from TRBV28 and TRBJ1-1; the D gene is possibly TRBD1 (5 bases). Germline CDR1 MDHEN, CDR2 SYDVKM. V lost 6 bases, J lost 1 base, and 12 bases lay in between. The CDR3 is 14 amino acids. CDR3 sequence (DNA): TGTGCCAGCAGACATCCGACAGAGAACACTGAAGCTTTCTTT. It yields the protein CASRHPTENTEAFF.

This chain connects TRBV10-3 to TRBJ2-7, with TRBD2 identical over 9 bases. The CDR3 runs 16 residues. Germline V gene lookup returns CDR1 ENHRY and CDR2 SYGVKD. The V segment lost 3 bases and the J segment 1 base; nucleotides outside the gene matches: 7. This CDR3 reads CAISDNAGGPSYEQYF. CDR3 bases: TGTGCCATCAGTGATAACGCGGGAGGGCCGTCCTACGAGCAGTACTTC.

V gene TRBV5-1 combines with J gene TRBJ1-2; tentatively, D is TRBD1 (6 bases). The CDR3 totals 14 residues. Germline CDR1 SGHRS, CDR2 YFSETQ. Deletions cut 4 bases from V and 3 bases from J, with 13 bases between. The CDR3 reads CASSPGGADYGYTF. The CDR3, as DNA: TGCGCCAGCAGCCCGGGGGGCGCCGACTATGGCTACACCTTC. Supplemented by reference TRBV5-1 and TRBJ1-2, the full variable domain reads KAGVTQTPRYLIKTRGQQVTLSCSPISGHRSVSWYQQTPGQGLQFLFEYFSETQRNKGNFPGRFSGRQFSNSRSEMNVSTLELGDSALYLCASSPGGADYGYTFGSGTRLTVV.

The chain recombines TRBV7-2 with TRBJ2-2; D not certain. Trimming took off 8 bases at V and 2 bases at J, with 9 bases between the two ends. The CDR3 sequence is 13 residues long. In germline, CDR1 is SGHTA, CDR2 FQGNSA. The DNA for the CDR3 is TGTGCCAGCGCAACTCCAAACACCGGGGAGCTGTTTTTT. Encoded protein: CASATPNTGELFF.

The rearrangement links TRBV28 to TRBJ2-5, with 7 bases that match TRBD1. The J call is in doubt because the DNA end fits TRBJ2-7 better. The CDR3 totals 13 residues. Per germline, CDR1 MDHEN and CDR2 SYDVKM. The CDR3 region is CAISGTAPYEQYF. The CDR3 DNA reads as TGTGCCATCTCCGGGACAGCCCCCTACGAGCAGTACTTC.

The chain employs TRBV28 and TRBJ2-7; TRBD2 matches at 7 bases. Germline-derived CDR1 and CDR2 are MDHEN and SYDVKM. The trim removed 8 bases at V and 4 bases at J, leaving 2 bases unmatched. The CDR3 contains 11 residues. CDR3 sequence reads: CASGGGYEQYF. DNA for the CDR3: TGTGCCAGCGGGGGGGGGTACGAGCAGTACTTC.

This clone was detected a few times. This rearrangement joins TRBV28 to TRBJ1-4; a possible D gene is TRBD1 (6 bases). Germline V gene data show CDR1 as MDHEN and CDR2 as SYDVKM. V lost 10 bases to trimming and J lost 4 bases, with 16 bases between them. The CDR3 has 14 residues. CDR3 region: CAIGAGTSNEKLFF. DNA for the CDR3: TGTGCCATCGGAGCCGGGACAAGTAATGAAAAACTGTTTTTT.

CDR3 DNA: TGCGCCAGCAGCTTGCTTGGGCCCTACGAGCAGTACTTC. This encodes CASSLLGPYEQYF. The chain recombines TRBV5-1 with TRBJ2-7; D is uncertain. CDR1 is SGHRS and CDR2 is YFSETQ in the germline V gene. The CDR3 consists of 13 residues. The V end lost 1 base, the J end lost 2 bases, and 7 bases lay between the germline ends.

This sequence joins TRBV16 and TRBJ1-5; a weak D match, TRBD1 (5 bases). The CDR3 consists of 13 residues. Germline CDR1 and CDR2: KGHSY and FQNENV. V was shortened by 8 bases and J by 2 bases, with 10 bases between the two germline ends. The CDR3 DNA follows: TGTGCCAGCTCGGGGGGGGGCAATCAGCCCCAGCATTTT. This codes for CASSGGGNQPQHF.

The V gene is TRBV2, the J gene TRBJ1-2; 9 nucleotides line up with TRBD1. J gave up 8 bases and V 5 bases, and 9 bases lay outside the gene matches. The CDR3 runs 14 residues. CDR1 SNHLY and CDR2 FYNNEI come from the germline V gene. In DNA form, the CDR3 reads TGTGCCAGCAGTTCCCCGGGACAGGGAATAGGCTACACCTTC. The encoded protein is CASSSPGQGIGYTF.

The rearrangement uses TRBV28 and TRBJ2-7, with 9 bases aligning to TRBD1. Trimming removed 3 bases from V and 5 bases from J; junction bases left unmatched: 5. The CDR3 is 14 residues long. CDR1 and CDR2 from the germline V gene are MDHEN and SYDVKM. CDR3: CASSLGTGLNEQYF. The CDR3 coding sequence is TGTGCCAGCAGTTTGGGGACAGGGCTCAACGAGCAGTACTTC.

J is TRBJ2-5 and V is TRBV10-3; TRBD2 matches at 8 bases. This CDR3 spans 15 amino acids. Losses at the gene ends were 0 bases for V and 3 bases for J; bases not matched to a gene: 3. Germline V gene lookup returns CDR1 ENHRY and CDR2 SYGVKD. The CDR3 sequence is CAISESGTREETQYF. The CDR3 region has the DNA TGTGCCATCAGTGAGTCCGGGACTAGGGAAGAGACCCAGTACTTC.

This chain links TRBV19 with TRBJ1-5; TRBD1 matches 8 bases. The V segment lost 5 bases and the J segment 1 base; nucleotides outside the gene matches: 4. CDR1 LNHDA and CDR2 SQIVND come from the germline V gene (reference sequence). There are 15 residues in the CDR3. For the CDR3, the DNA is TGTGCCAGTAGTGTACAGGGGGGGAGCAATCAGCCCCAGCATTTT. Its protein is CASSVQGGSNQPQHF. The variable domain in full, with the rest retrieved from reference TRBV19 and TRBJ1-5, is DGGITQSPKYLFRKEGQNVTLSCEQNLNHDAMYWYRQDPGQGLRLIYYSQIVNDFQKGDIAEGYSVSREKKESFPLTVTSAQKNPTAFYLCASSVQGGSNQPQHFGDGTRLSIL.

This clone was seen only a few times. The chain couples TRBV5-1 to TRBJ2-7, with unresolved D. This CDR3 spans 13 amino acids. Germline-derived CDR1 and CDR2 are SGHRS and YFSETQ. The V end lost 4 bases, the J end lost 3 bases, and 11 bases lay between the germline ends. This CDR3 reads CASSESNYYEQYF. The CDR3 nucleotides read TGCGCCAGCAGCGAAAGTAACTACTACGAGCAGTACTTC.

The rearrangement links TRBV5-4 to TRBJ2-2, with 7 bases aligning to TRBD1. The germline V gene has CDR1 SGHNT and CDR2 YYREEE (reference sequence). The CDR3 runs to 16 residues. J was trimmed by 4 bases and V by 4 bases; bases with no gene match: 10. This CDR3 is CASSTKTGMATGELFF. The DNA for the CDR3 is TGTGCCAGCAGCACTAAGACAGGGATGGCCACCGGGGAGCTGTTTTTT. Full variable domain (missing parts from reference TRBV5-4 and TRBJ2-2): ETGVTQSPTHLIKTRGQQVTLRCSSQSGHNTVSWYQQALGQGPQFIFQYYREEENGRGNFPPRFSGLQFPNYSSELNVNALELDDSALYLCASSTKTGMATGELFFGEGSRLTVL.

V gene TRBV10-3 combines with J gene TRBJ2-6; D uncertain. Germline CDR1 reads ENHRY; CDR2 reads SYGVKD. The CDR3 runs 16 residues. V dropped 11 bases and J dropped 0 bases, with 17 bases sitting between them. The chain's CDR3 is CASLDRFSSGANVLTF. In DNA form, the CDR3 reads TGTGCCTCCCTAGACCGGTTCTCCTCTGGGGCCAACGTCCTGACTTTC.

About this clone: This specimen includes other DNA sequences encoding the same CDR3. The chain uses TRBV19 and TRBJ1-5, with a possible D match to TRBD1 (6 bases). The V end lost 2 bases, the J end lost 1 base, and 6 bases lay between the germline ends. The CDR3 runs to 14 residues. Germline V gene lookup returns CDR1 LNHDA and CDR2 SQIVND (reference sequence). The CDR3 loop reads CASSIQGSNQPQHF. CDR3 nucleotide sequence: TGTGCCAGTAGTATACAGGGGAGCAATCAGCCCCAGCATTTT.

The chain is built from TRBV6-5 and TRBJ1-1, with D maybe TRBD1 (6 bases). The CDR3 loop spans 13 amino acids. V lost 4 bases to trimming and J lost 6 bases, with 12 bases between them. CDR1 and CDR2 from the germline V gene are MNHEY and SVGAGI. CDR3 nucleotide sequence: TGTGCCAGCAGTTTTGAGGGGGATGCTGAAGCTTTCTTT. Translated: CASSFEGDAEAFF.

The chain has TRBV9 and TRBJ2-6; possible D gene TRBD2, 5 bases. Trimming left V 0 bases short and J 0 bases short, with 16 bases between. CDR1 and CDR2 (germline): SGDLS, YYNGEE. The CDR3 sequence is 19 residues long. The CDR3 DNA sequence: TGTGCCAGCAGCGTAGGCGGGTTAATGGGCCGCTCTGGGGCCAACGTCCTGACTTTC. This translates into CASSVGGLMGRSGANVLTF.

The chain carries TRBV9 and TRBJ2-1; the D gene is possibly TRBD1 (5 bases). CDR3 size: 15 residues. The V gene lost 2 bases and the J gene lost 2 bases, with 11 bases spanning the gap. In germline, CDR1 is SGDLS, CDR2 YYNGEE. This chain's CDR3 is CASSVRDGTYNEQFF. In DNA, the CDR3 is TGTGCCAGCAGCGTCAGGGATGGAACCTACAATGAGCAGTTCTTC.

This clone was seen a single time. J is TRBJ2-2 and V is TRBV5-6; D is perhaps TRBD2 (5 bases). Germline V gene lookup returns CDR1 SGHDT and CDR2 YYEEEE. This CDR3 is 13 amino acids long. V was clipped by 0 bases and J by 11 bases, with 11 bases between them. CDR3 amino acids: CASSLGFPGELFF. The CDR3 DNA is TGTGCCAGCAGCTTGGGTTTCCCGGGAGAGCTGTTTTTT.

To note about this clone: The junction departs from germline at one end; a sequencing error may be responsible. The genes are TRBV19 and TRBJ2-7; D might be TRBD2 (5 bases). The CDR3 is 14 amino acids. Germline V gene sequence: CDR1 LNHDA, CDR2 SQIVND (reference sequence). The CDR3 DNA sequence: TGTGCCAGTAGTATCGAGGGTCTCTCCCACGAGCAGTACTTC. This encodes CASSIEGLSHEQYF.

In this sample, this clone turned up a few times. V usage is TRBV29-1 and J usage is TRBJ2-3; D is unclear. Germline loops: CDR1 SQVTM, CDR2 ANQGSEA. There are 12 residues in the CDR3. V dropped 5 bases and J dropped 1 base, with 7 bases sitting between them. The CDR3 DNA follows: TGCAGCGTTCTTTCCCGCACAGATACGCAGTATTTT. Protein product: CSVLSRTDTQYF.

The chain employs TRBV29-1 and TRBJ1-2; no definite D call. This CDR3 has 12 residues. Trimming took off 7 bases at V and 7 bases at J, with 16 bases between the two ends. Germline loops: CDR1 SQVTM, CDR2 ANQGSEA. CDR3 bases: TGCAGCGGCCTGCACGGGGATGGTGGCTACACCTTC. It translates to CSGLHGDGGYTF. Variable domain in full (rest from reference TRBV29-1 and TRBJ1-2): SAVISQKPSRDICQRGTSLTIQCQVDSQVTMMFWYRQQPGQSLTLIATANQGSEATYESGFVIDKFPISRPNLTFSTLTVSNMSPEDSSIYLCSGLHGDGGYTFGSGTRLTVV.

This chain joins TRBV19 and TRBJ1-1; 10 bases align to TRBD1. This CDR3 region has 15 residues. The germline gives CDR1 LNHDA, CDR2 SQIVND (reference sequence). The J segment lost 1 base and the V segment lost 7 bases, leaving 6 bases of the junction unmatched. CDR3 protein: CASTPGDRGNTEAFF. The CDR3 DNA reads as TGTGCCAGTACCCCAGGGGACAGGGGGAACACTGAAGCTTTCTTT.

The J gene is TRBJ1-2, the V gene TRBV28, with 9 positions matching TRBD1. The germline gives CDR1 MDHEN, CDR2 SYDVKM. Unmatched junction bases numbered 5, after V lost 1 base and J lost 5 bases. This CDR3 is 15 amino acids long. The CDR3 coding sequence is TGTGCCAGCAGTTTATTTCCGGGACAGGGTTATGGCTACACCTTC. Amino acids: CASSLFPGQGYGYTF.

V is TRBV5-1 and J is TRBJ2-5; D possibly corresponds to TRBD1 (6 bases). Germline V gene data show CDR1 as SGHRS and CDR2 as YFSETQ. Trimming pared 1 base from V and 5 bases from J, leaving 12 bases between. This CDR3 region has 14 residues. CDR3 bases: TGCGCCAGCAGCTTGCTTGGGGGCGCGGAGACCCAGTACTTC. It translates to CASSLLGGAETQYF.

The rearrangement links TRBV5-1 to TRBJ2-1; the match to TRBD2 covers 7 bases. Germline-derived CDR1 and CDR2 are SGHRS and YFSETQ. V lost 2 bases, J lost 4 bases, and 6 bases stayed unmatched. This CDR3 has 15 amino acids. The DNA for the CDR3 is TGCGCCAGCAGCTTATCCGCGGGGGAATACAATGAGCAGTTCTTC. Amino acid sequence: CASSLSAGEYNEQFF.